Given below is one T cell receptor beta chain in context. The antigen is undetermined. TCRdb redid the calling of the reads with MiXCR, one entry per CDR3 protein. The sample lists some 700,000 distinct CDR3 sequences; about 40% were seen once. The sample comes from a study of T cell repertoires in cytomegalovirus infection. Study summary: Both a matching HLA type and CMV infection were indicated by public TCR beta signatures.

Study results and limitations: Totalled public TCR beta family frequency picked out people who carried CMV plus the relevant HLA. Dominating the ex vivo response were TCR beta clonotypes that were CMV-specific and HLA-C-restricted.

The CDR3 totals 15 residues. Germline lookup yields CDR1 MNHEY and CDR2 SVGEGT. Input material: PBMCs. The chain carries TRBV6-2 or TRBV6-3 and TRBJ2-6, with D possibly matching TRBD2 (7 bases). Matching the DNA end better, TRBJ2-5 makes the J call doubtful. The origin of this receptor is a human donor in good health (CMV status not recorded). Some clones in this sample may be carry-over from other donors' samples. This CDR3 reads CASIFRFGGRETQYF. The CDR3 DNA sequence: TGTGCCAGCATTTTCAGATTCGGGGGGCGGGAGACCCAGTACTTC.